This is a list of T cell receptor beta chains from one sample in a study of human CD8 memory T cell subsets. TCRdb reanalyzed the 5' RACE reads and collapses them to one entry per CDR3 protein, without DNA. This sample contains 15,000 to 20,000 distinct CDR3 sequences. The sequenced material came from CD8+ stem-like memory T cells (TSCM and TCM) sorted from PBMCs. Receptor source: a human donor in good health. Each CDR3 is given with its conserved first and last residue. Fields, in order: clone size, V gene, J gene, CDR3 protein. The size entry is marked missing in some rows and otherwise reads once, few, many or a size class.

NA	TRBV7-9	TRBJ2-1	CASSSVASYQYNEQFF
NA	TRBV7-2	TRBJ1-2	CASSFTGGEVIYGYTF
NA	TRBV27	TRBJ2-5	CASSTGGGETQYF
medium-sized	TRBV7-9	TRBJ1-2	CASSLLSGGDGYTF
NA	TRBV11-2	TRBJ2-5	CASNRRMRSGPLGHQETQYF
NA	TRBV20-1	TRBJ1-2	CSARARTETGGYGYTF
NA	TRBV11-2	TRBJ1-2	CASSASLAISYGYTF
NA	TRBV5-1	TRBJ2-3	CASSDGTGGKDTQYF
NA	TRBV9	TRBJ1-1	CASSVNWDTEAFF
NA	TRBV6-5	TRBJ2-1	CASRIGGSYNEQFF
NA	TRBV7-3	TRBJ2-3	CASSPDLFGGRDTQYF
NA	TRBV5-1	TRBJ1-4	CASSQIGTGPDEKLFF
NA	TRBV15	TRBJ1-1	CATSERPRFLAEAFF
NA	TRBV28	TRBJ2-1	CASSILDPASSYNEQFF
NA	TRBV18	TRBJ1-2	CASSQSGQGLPYGYTF
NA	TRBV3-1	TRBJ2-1	CASSQVIGEVDEQFF
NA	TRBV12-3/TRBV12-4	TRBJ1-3	CASSLEGRYSGNTIYF
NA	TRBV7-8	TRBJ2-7	CASSFGQFLYEQYF
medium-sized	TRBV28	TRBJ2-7	CASEGDRDPTYEQYF
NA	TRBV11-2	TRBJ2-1	CASSPQAGDNEQFF
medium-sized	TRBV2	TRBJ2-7	CASSSPGEAFYEQYF
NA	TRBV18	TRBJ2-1	CASSPSQANVFF
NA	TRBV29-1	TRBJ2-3	CSVEPSGSSDTQYF
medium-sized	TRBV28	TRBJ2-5	CASSFGETQYF
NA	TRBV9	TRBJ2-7	CASSIAGGSNEQYF
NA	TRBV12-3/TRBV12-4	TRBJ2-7	CASSSVGQTMLYEQYF
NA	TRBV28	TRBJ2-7	CASSLVVRDYEQYF
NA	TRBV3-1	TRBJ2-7	CASSQDTAGSSYEQYF
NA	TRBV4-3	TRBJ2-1	CASSQVGREVSSYNEQFF
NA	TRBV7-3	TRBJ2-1	CASSLTGTTYAHNEQFF
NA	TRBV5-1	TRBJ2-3	CASSPSGRDTDTQYF